This T cell receptor beta chain was identified during a study of cytomegalovirus exposure and HLA in healthy donors. Overall study context: Within the Caucasian-associated ancestry cluster were around four fifths of the approximately 400 genotyped donors.

Study results and caveats: In vitro experiments confirmed that a few CMV-associated chains were specific for CMV antigens. Reportedly, a later analysis found an Asian-associated ancestry cluster had fewer N-insertions than the roughly 700-donor mean. A missense variant in DCLRE1C was later tied to TCR beta V- and J-gene trimming.

In its sample, this clone was seen a few times. Its target is not known. The PCR contained 60 Vbeta and 13 Jbeta primers. The table came from immunoSEQ multiplex PCR; TCRdb's copy has only in-frame clones and leaves some out. The sample carries 150,000 to 200,000 clones, 84% recorded once. CDR1 and CDR2 (germline): GTSNPN, SVGIG (reference sequence). V lost 0 bases and J lost 6, with 7 bases in between. The CDR3 totals 12 residues. This TCR was sampled from a man between 18 and 29 years old in good health and CMV-seronegative. V and J are TRBV30 and TRBJ2-3; no firm D call. The sequenced material came from PBMCs. The CDR3 coding sequence is TGTGCCTGGAGTGTACAGATGGATACGCAGTATTTT. Translated, it gives CAWSVQMDTQYF.